This T cell receptor (beta chain) was sequenced for a study of low-dose radiotherapy and immunotherapy resistance in tumors. This clonotype was detected once. Ipilimumab, nivolumab, aspirin, low-dose cyclophosphamide and low-dose radiotherapy were administered to donors. In germline, CDR1 is MNHEY, CDR2 SVGEGT. CDR3 length equals 14 residues. Trimming removed 5 bases from V and 7 bases from J; junction bases left unmatched: 5. Primers used for first-strand cDNA, a TRAV- and TRBV-specific set, covered both alpha and beta chains. Amplification, which lasted 20 to 25 PCR cycles, used a constant-region primer and V-primer adapter to amplify TCRs. Amplification of the isolated mRNA used in vitro transcription. Using its own MiXCR run on the reads, TCRdb lists one record per CDR3 protein. This sample has approximately 6,300 distinct CDR3 sequences; roughly 85% occur once, and the top ten carry over 4.5%.

The J gene is TRBJ2-1, the V gene TRBV6-2 or TRBV6-3; 10 bases agree with TRBD1. The sequence derives from a human donor with advanced metastatic prostate, ovarian, gallbladder or colorectal cancer (not recorded which). This table probably holds off-target reads from a library built for another chain. The CDR3: CASSVQDRGNEQFF. The CDR3 DNA is TGTGCCAGCAGTGTCCAGGACAGGGGGAATGAGCAGTTCTTC.